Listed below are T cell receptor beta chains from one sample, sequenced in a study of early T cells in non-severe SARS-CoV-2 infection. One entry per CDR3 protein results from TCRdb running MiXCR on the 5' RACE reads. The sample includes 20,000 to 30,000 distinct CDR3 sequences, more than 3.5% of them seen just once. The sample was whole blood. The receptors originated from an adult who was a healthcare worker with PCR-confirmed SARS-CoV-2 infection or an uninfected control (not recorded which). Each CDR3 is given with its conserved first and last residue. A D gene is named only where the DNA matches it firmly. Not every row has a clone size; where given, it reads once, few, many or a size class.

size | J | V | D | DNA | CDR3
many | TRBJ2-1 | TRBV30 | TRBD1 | TGTGCCTTCCTCCGACAGGGCTCCTACAATGAGCAGTTCTTC | CAFLRQGSYNEQFF
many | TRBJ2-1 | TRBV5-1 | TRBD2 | TGCGCCAGCAACTTATTGACTAGCGGGAGCGATGAGCAGTTCTTC | CASNLLTSGSDEQFF
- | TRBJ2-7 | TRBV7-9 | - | TGTGCCAGCAGCTCCGCTAGCAATTACTACGAGCAGTACTTC | CASSSASNYYEQYF
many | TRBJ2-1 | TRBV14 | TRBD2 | TGTGCCAGCAGCCAAACCAGCGGGGGGGCTTGGGAGCAGTTCTTC | CASSQTSGGAWEQFF
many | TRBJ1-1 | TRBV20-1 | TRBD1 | TGCAGTGCTATTGGACAGGGTGGGCGGAACACTGAAGTTTTCTTT | CSAIGQGGRNTEVFF
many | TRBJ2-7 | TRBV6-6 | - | TGTGCCAGCAGTTACATAGGGGGTAGGTCCTACGAGCAGTACTTC | CASSYIGGRSYEQYF
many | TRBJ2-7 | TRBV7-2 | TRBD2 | TGTGCCAGCAGCTTAGAGGCTAGCGGAGGACTGTACGAGCAGTACTTC | CASSLEASGGLYEQYF
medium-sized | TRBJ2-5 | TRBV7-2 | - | TGTGCCAGCAGCGGTGGTCGGGGGATGGAGACCCAGTACTTC | CASSGGRGMETQYF
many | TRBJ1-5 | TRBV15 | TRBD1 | TGTGCCACCAGCAGAGCGCACAGGGGGGCCCTGGGAGGCAATCAGCCCCAGCATTTT | CATSRAHRGALGGNQPQHF
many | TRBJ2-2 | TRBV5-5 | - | TGTGCCAGCAGCTTGTTGGGGGCTGGGGAGCTGTTTTTT | CASSLLGAGELFF
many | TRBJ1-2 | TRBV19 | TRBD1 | TGTGCCAGCCGGGACAGGGGGTGGTATGGCTACACCTTC | CASRDRGWYGYTF
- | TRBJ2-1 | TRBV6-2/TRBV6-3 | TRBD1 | TGTGCCAGCATCATGACAGGGCTGGGTGAGCAGTTCTTC | CASIMTGLGEQFF
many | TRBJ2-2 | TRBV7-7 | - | TGTGCTAGCAGCCAGGTCTCCACCGGGGAGCTGTTTTTT | CASSQVSTGELFF
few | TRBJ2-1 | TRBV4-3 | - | TGCGCCAGCAGCCAAGATACGGACGGGAACAATGAGCAGTTCTTC | CASSQDTDGNNEQFF
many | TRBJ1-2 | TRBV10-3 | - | TGTGCCATCAGTAAACCCCAGGATGGCTACACCTTC | CAISKPQDGYTF
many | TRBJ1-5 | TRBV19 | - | TGTGCCAGTAGTATGGGCGTGGTAGTAGGCAATCAGCCCCAGCATTTT | CASSMGVVVGNQPQHF
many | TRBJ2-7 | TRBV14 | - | TGTGCCAGCAGCCGACAAGGGAGCTACGAGCAGTACTTC | CASSRQGSYEQYF
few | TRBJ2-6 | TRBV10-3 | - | TGTGCCATCAGTGATGGGCTCCTGGGGGCCAACGTCCTGACTTTC | CAISDGLLGANVLTF
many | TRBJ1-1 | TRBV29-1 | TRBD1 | TGCAGCGGACTCCGGGACAGAGGGACTGAAGCTTTCTTT | CSGLRDRGTEAFF
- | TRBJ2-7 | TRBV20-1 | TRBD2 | TGCAGTGCTAGAGGGACTAGCGGGAGAGGTAGCGAGCAGTACTTC | CSARGTSGRGSEQYF
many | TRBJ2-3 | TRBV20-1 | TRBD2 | TGCAGTGCTGCCGGGACTAGCGGCACAGATACGCAGTATTTT | CSAAGTSGTDTQYF
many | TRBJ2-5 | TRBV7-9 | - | TGTGCCAGCAGCTTATTTGAGACCCAGTACTTC | CASSLFETQYF
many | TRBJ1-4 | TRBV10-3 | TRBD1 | TGTGCCATCAGTGAGTCGACAGGGACTGAAAAACTGTTTTTT | CAISESTGTEKLFF
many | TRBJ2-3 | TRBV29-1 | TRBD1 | TGCAGCGTTGTTAGGGGGCCGGCAGATACGCAGTATTTT | CSVVRGPADTQYF
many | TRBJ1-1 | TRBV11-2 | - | TGTGCCAGCAGCTCGTTGGGGACCGCAGAAGCTTTCTTT | CASSSLGTAEAFF
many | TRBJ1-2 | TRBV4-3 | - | TGCGCCAGCAGCCAAGACGGACTCCCGAGGATGGGCTACACCTTC | CASSQDGLPRMGYTF
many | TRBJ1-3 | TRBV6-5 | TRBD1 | TGTGCCAGCAGTTCGACAGGGGATTTAGGAAACACCATATATTTT | CASSSTGDLGNTIYF
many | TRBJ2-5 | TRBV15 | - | TGTGCCACCAGCAGAGATAGTGTAGAGACCCAGTACTTC | CATSRDSVETQYF